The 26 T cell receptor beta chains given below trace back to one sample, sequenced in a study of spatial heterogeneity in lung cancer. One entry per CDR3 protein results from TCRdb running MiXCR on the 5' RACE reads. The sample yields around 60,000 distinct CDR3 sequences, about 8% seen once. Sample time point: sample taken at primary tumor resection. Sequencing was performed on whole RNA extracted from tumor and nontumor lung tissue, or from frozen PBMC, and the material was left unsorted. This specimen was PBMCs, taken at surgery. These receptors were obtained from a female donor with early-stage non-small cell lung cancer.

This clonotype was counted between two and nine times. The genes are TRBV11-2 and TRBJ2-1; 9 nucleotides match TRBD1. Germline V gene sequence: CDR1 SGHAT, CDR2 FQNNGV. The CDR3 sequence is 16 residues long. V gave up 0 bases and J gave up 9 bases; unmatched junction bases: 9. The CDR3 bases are TGTGCCAGCAGCTTAGACCCCGGGACAGGGTATAGTGAGCAGTTCTTC. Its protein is CASSLDPGTGYSEQFF.

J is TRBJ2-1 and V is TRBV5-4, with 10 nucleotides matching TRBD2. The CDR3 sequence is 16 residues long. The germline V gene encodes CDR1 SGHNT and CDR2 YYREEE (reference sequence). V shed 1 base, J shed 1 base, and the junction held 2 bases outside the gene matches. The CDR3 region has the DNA TGTGCCAGCAGCTTGAGCGGGGGGGCTTCCTACAATGAGCAGTTCTTC. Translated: CASSLSGGASYNEQFF.

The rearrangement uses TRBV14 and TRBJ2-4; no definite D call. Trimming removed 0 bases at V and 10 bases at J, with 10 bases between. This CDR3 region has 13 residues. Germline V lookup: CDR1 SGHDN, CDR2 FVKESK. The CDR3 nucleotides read TGTGCCAGCAGCCAAGACCTTCTCGGGATTCAGTACTTC. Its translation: CASSQDLLGIQYF.

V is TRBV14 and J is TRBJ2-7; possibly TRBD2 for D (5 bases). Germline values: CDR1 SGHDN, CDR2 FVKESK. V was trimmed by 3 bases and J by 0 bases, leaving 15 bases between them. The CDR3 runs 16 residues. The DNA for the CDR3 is TGTGCCAGCAGCCAGATCGAGGGCTCCCCCTCCTACGAGCAGTACTTC. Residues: CASSQIEGSPSYEQYF. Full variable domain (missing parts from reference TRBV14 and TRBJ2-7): EAGVTQFPSHSVIEKGQTVTLRCDPISGHDNLYWYRRVMGKEIKFLLHFVKESKQDESGMPNNRFLAERTGGTYSTLKVQPAELEDSGVYFCASSQIEGSPSYEQYFGPGTRLTVT.

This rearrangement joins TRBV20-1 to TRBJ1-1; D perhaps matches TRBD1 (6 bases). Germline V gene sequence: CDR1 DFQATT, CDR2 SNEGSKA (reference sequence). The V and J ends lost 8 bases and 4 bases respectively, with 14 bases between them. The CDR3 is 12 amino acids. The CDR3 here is CSPSEGGTEAFF. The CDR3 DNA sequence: TGCAGTCCCTCTGAGGGGGGCACTGAAGCTTTCTTT.

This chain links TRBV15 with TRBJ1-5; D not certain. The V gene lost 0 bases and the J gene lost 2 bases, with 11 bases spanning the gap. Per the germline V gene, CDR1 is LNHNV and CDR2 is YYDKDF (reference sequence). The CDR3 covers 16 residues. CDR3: CATSREEAWGNQPQHF. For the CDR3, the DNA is TGTGCCACCAGCAGAGAAGAGGCTTGGGGCAATCAGCCCCAGCATTTT.

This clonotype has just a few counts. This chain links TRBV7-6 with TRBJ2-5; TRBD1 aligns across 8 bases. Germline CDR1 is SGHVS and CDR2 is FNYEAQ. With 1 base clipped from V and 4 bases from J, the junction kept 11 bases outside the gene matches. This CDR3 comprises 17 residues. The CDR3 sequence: CASSLVAGGAWGETQYF. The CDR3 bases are TGTGCCAGCAGCTTAGTGGCAGGGGGCGCTTGGGGAGAGACCCAGTACTTC.

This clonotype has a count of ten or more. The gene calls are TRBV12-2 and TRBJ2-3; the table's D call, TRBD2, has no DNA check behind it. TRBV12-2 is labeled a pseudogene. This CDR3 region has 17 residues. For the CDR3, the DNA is TGTGCAAGTCGCTTAAAGCTAGCGGGAGGAGGAACAGATACGCAGTATTTT. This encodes CASRLKLAGGGTDTQYF.

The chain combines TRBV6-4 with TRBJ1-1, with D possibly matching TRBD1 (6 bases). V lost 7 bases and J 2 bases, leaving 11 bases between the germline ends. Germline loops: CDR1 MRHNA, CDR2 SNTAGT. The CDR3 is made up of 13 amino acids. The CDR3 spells CASTRTANTEAFF. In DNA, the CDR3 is TGTGCCAGCACTCGGACAGCCAACACTGAAGCTTTCTTT.

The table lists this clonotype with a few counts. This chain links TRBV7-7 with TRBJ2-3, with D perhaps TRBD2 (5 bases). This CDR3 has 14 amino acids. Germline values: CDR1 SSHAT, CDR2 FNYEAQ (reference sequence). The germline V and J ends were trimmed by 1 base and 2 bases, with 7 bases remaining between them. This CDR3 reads CASSLGAATDTQYF. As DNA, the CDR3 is TGTGCCAGCAGCTTAGGAGCGGCCACAGATACGCAGTATTTT.

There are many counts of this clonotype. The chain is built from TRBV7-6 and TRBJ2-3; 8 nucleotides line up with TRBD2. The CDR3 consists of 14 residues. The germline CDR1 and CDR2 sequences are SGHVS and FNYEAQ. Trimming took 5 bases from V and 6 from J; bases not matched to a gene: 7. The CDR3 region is CASSPRTSPDTQYF. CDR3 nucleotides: TGTGCCAGCAGCCCCCGGACTAGCCCGGATACGCAGTATTTT.

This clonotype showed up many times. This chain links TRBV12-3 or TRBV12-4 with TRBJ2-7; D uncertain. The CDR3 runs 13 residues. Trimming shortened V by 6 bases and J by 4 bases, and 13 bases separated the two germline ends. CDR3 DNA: TGTGCCAGCAGCCCCCCCCGTCATTACGAGCAGTACTTC. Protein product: CASSPPRHYEQYF.

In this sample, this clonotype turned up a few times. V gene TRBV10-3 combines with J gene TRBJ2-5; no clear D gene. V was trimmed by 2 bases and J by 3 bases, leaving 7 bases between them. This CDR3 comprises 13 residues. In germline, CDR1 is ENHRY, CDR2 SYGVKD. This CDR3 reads CAISEDGKETQYF. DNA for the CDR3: TGTGCCATCAGTGAGGACGGTAAAGAGACCCAGTACTTC.

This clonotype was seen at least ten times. The CDR3 DNA follows: TGTGCCAGCAGTGAGGTCAGGGCAAACACTGAAGCTTTCTTT. This translates into CASSEVRANTEAFF. V and J are TRBV2 and TRBJ1-1; D may be TRBD1 (5 bases). The V end was cut by 3 bases, the J end by 2 bases, with 10 bases between. This CDR3 spans 14 amino acids. CDR1 and CDR2 from the germline V gene are SNHLY and FYNNEI.

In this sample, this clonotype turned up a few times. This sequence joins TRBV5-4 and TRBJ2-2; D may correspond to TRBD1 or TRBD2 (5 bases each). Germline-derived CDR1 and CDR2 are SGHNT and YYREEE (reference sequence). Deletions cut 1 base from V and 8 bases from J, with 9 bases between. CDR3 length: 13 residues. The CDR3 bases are TGTGCCAGCAGCTTGAGGGGAGAGGGGGAGCTGTTTTTT. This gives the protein CASSLRGEGELFF.

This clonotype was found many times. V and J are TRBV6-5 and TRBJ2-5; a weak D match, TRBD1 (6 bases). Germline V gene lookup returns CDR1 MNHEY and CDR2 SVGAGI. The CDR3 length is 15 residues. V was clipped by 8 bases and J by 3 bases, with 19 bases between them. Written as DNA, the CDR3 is TGTGCCAGCGGACGGGACGTCAGGGGCGAAGAGACCCAGTACTTC. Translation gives CASGRDVRGEETQYF.

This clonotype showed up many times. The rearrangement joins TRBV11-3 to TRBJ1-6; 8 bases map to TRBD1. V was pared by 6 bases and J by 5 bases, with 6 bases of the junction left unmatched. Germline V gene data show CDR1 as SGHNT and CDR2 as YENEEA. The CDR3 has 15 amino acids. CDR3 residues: CASRGTGLDNSPLHF. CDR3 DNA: TGTGCCAGCAGAGGGACAGGCTTGGATAATTCACCCCTCCACTTT.

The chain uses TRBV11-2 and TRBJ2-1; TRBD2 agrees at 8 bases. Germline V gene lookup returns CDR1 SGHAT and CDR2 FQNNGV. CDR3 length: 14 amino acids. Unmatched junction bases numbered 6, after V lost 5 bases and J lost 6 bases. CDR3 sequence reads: CASSLAGSTNEQFF. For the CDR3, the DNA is TGTGCCAGCAGCCTAGCGGGCTCCACCAATGAGCAGTTCTTC.

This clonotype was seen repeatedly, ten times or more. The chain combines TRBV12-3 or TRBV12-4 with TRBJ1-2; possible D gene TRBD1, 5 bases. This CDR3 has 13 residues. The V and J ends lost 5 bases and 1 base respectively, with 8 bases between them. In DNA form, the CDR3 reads TGTGCCAGCAGTCGACAGCTTAACTATGGCTACACCTTC. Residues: CASSRQLNYGYTF.

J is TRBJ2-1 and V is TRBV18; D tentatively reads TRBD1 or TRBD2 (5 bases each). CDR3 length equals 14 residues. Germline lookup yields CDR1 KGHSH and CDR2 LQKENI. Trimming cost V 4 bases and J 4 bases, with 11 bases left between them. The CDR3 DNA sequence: TGTGCCAGCTCACGGGGGTCCTATTACAATGAGCAGTTCTTC. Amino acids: CASSRGSYYNEQFF.

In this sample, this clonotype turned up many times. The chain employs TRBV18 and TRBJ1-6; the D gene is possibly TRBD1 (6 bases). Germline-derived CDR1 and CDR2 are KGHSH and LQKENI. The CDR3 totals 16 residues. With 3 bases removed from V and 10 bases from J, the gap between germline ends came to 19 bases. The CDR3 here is CASSPAPGAEGSPLHF. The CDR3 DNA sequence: TGTGCCAGCTCACCTGCGCCAGGGGCAGAGGGATCACCCCTCCACTTT.

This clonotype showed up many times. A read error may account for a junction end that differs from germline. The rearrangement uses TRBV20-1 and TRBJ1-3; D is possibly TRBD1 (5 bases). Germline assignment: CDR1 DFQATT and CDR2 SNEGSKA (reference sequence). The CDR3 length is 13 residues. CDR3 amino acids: CSARGVVRNTIYF. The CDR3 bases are TGCAGTGCCAGAGGGGTCGTCAGAAACACCATATATTTT.

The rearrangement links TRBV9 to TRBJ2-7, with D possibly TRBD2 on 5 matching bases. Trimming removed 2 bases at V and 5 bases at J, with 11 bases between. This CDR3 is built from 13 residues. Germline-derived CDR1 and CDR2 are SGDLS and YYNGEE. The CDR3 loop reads CASSVSLAHEQYF. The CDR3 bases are TGTGCCAGCAGCGTGTCCCTAGCTCACGAGCAGTACTTC. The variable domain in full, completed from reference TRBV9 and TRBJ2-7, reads DSGVTQTPKHLITATGQRVTLRCSPRSGDLSVYWYQQSLDQGLQFLIQYYNGEERAKGNILERFSAQQFPDLHSELNLSSLELGDSALYFCASSVSLAHEQYFGPGTRLTVT.

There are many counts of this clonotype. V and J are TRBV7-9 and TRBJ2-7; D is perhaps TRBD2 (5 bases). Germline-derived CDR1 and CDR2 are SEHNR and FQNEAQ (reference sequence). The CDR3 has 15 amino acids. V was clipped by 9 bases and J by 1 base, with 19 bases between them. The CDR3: CASAEKSGGSYEQYF. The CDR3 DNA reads TGTGCCAGTGCGGAAAAAAGCGGTGGATCCTACGAGCAGTACTTC.

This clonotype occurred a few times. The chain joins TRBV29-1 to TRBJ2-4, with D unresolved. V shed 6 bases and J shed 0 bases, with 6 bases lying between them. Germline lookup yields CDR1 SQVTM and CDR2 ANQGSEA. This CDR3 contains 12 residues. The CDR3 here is CSVWGAKNIQYF. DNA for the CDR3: TGCAGCGTATGGGGAGCCAAAAACATTCAGTACTTC.

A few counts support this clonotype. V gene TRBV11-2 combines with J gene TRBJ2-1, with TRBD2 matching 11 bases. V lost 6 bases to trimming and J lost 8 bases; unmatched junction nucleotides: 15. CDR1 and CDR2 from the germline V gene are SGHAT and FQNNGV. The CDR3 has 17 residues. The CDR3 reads CASSFLLAGVGSDEQFF. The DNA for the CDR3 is TGTGCCAGCAGTTTCCTACTAGCGGGAGTGGGTAGCGATGAGCAGTTCTTC.